A selection of T cell receptor beta chains follows, all from one sample in a study of blood T cell repertoires in COVID-19. Data came from immunoSEQ multiplex PCR; TCRdb stores just in-frame clones and leaves some out. The data contain 150,000 to 200,000 clones, around 87% of them seen just once; the ten biggest clones take up over 3.5%. Sequencing used peripheral blood. Receptors originate from a man aged 18 to 29 with active or convalescent COVID-19. Each CDR3 is given with its conserved first and last residue. The D gene is left open where the match is weak. Expanded clones get a size class; other rows say once, few or many, or leave the size out.

TRBJ1-4 . . TRBV7-9 CASSQQGLGEKLFF TGTGCCAGCAGCCAGCAGGGGTTGGGTGAAAAACTGTTTTTT
TRBJ1-2 . . TRBV28 CATGQANYGYTF TGTGCCACAGGGCAAGCTAACTATGGCTACACCTTC
TRBJ2-1 TRBD2 . TRBV3-1/TRBV3-2 CASTWTSGSNEQFF TGTGCCAGCACTTGGACTAGCGGGAGTAATGAGCAGTTCTTC
TRBJ2-3 . . TRBV2 CASSEGGTGNTQYF TGTGCCAGCAGTGAGGGGGGAACCGGGAATACGCAGTATTTT
TRBJ2-2 TRBD2 . TRBV19 CACRPSGMIGGTGELFF TGTGCCTGCAGGCCTAGCGGGATGATCGGTGGCACCGGGGAGCTGTTTTTT
TRBJ1-1 . . TRBV19 CASSILAGNTEAFF TGTGCCAGTAGTATATTGGCAGGGAACACTGAAGCTTTCTTT
TRBJ1-4 TRBD1 . TRBV30 CAWNEGAGKLFF TGTGCCTGGAATGAGGGGGCTGGGAAACTGTTTTTT
TRBJ2-1 TRBD2 few TRBV9 CASSPGLAYNEQFF TGTGCCAGCAGCCCGGGACTAGCCTACAATGAGCAGTTCTTC
TRBJ2-7 TRBD1 . TRBV10-3 CATSGTASSYEQYF TGTGCCACCTCCGGGACAGCCAGCTCCTACGAGCAGTACTTC
TRBJ2-1 . . TRBV6-6 CASSYSPTINEQFF TGTGCCAGCAGTTACTCGCCGACTATCAATGAGCAGTTCTTC
TRBJ2-3 TRBD2 . TRBV5-1 CASSLRGTSGVVDTQYF TGCGCCAGCAGCCTCAGGGGGACTAGCGGGGTTGTAGATACGCAGTATTTT
TRBJ1-1 TRBD1 . TRBV5-1 CASSLEGTVEAFF TGCGCCAGCAGCTTGGAAGGGACAGTAGAAGCTTTCTTT
TRBJ1-2 . . TRBV6-4 CASSEMVGTGRGYTF TGTGCCAGCAGTGAGATGGTAGGAACAGGGAGAGGCTACACCTTC
TRBJ2-3 TRBD2 . TRBV7-2 CASSLQWTSGRVPDTQYF TGTGCCAGCAGCCTACAGTGGACTAGCGGGAGGGTCCCAGATACGCAGTATTTT
TRBJ2-7 TRBD2 once TRBV5-1 CASSSGTSASSYEQYF TGCGCCAGCAGCTCGGGGACTAGCGCTAGCTCCTACGAGCAGTACTTC
TRBJ2-7 . few TRBV7-9 CASSLEVGAPREQYF TGTGCCAGCAGCTTAGAAGTGGGAGCCCCTCGCGAGCAGTACTTC
TRBJ1-1 . once TRBV6-5 CASSYAGGGNTEAFF TGTGCCAGCAGTTACGCTGGGGGGGGGAACACTGAAGCTTTCTTT
TRBJ1-2 TRBD1 few TRBV11-2 CASSTATGGMDGYTF TGTGCCAGCAGCACCGCGACAGGGGGCATGGATGGCTACACCTTC
TRBJ2-5 TRBD1 . TRBV6-6 CASRTGTGGGTQYF TGTGCCAGCAGAACCGGGACAGGTGGGGGGACCCAGTACTTC
TRBJ1-6 . few TRBV7-2 CASSPRRDGNSPLHF TGTGCCAGCAGCCCCCGACGGGATGGGAATTCACCCCTCCACTTT
TRBJ2-1 . . TRBV29-1 CSVEDGPKSSYNEQFF TGCAGCGTTGAAGATGGTCCCAAGAGCTCCTACAATGAGCAGTTCTTC
TRBJ2-1 . . TRBV5-1 CASSTDRISHNEQFF TGCGCCAGCAGCACCGACAGGATATCACACAATGAGCAGTTCTTC
TRBJ1-1 . . TRBV12-3/TRBV12-4 CASSSLGDTEAFF TGTGCCAGCAGTTCATTAGGGGACACTGAAGCTTTCTTT
TRBJ2-7 TRBD2 . TRBV4-1 CASSRGLAGSYEQYF TGCGCCAGCAGCCGAGGACTAGCGGGCTCCTACGAGCAGTACTTC
TRBJ2-2 TRBD2 . TRBV7-9 CASSSKTSTNTGELFF TGTGCCAGCAGCTCCAAGACTAGCACAAACACCGGGGAGCTGTTTTTT
TRBJ2-3 TRBD2 . TRBV5-6 CASSLVSGTRDTQYF TGTGCCAGCAGCTTGGTTAGCGGGACTCGAGATACGCAGTATTTT
TRBJ1-2 . once TRBV19 CASSMRWGGRDYGYTF TGTGCCAGTAGTATGAGGTGGGGGGGCCGGGACTATGGCTACACCTTC
TRBJ1-1 . once TRBV12-3/TRBV12-4 CASSLRQGRAFF TGTGCCAGCAGCCTTCGGCAGGGTCGGGCTTTCTTT
TRBJ2-7 TRBD1 . TRBV6-5 CASVSRTGGWEQYF TGTGCCAGCGTTTCGCGGACAGGGGGTTGGGAGCAGTACTTC
TRBJ1-4 TRBD1 . TRBV6-5 CASSYSTGGKNEKLFF TGTGCCAGCAGTTACTCTACAGGGGGAAAGAATGAAAAACTGTTTTTT
TRBJ1-4 . . TRBV5-1 CASSTTATNEKLFF TGCGCCAGCAGCACGACAGCAACTAATGAAAAACTGTTTTTT
TRBJ2-7 TRBD2 . TRBV9 CASSERGATLEGDYEQYF TGTGCCAGCAGCGAGCGGGGGGCAACCCTGGAGGGGGATTACGAGCAGTACTTC
TRBJ2-1 TRBD1 . TRBV6-5 CATPTAQGADEQFF TGTGCCACCCCGACGGCACAGGGGGCTGATGAGCAGTTCTTC
TRBJ2-4 . . TRBV27 CASSVFAGLAKNIQYF TGTGCCAGCAGTGTCTTTGCGGGACTAGCCAAAAACATTCAGTACTTC
TRBJ2-5 TRBD2 . TRBV4-1 CASSRGGTSGYQETQYF TGCGCCAGCAGCCGCGGGGGGACTAGCGGGTACCAAGAGACCCAGTACTTC
TRBJ2-1 TRBD2 few TRBV11-1 CASSTLSGSSYNEQFF TGTGCCAGCAGCACCCTTAGCGGGAGCTCCTACAATGAGCAGTTCTTC
TRBJ1-6 . . TRBV15 CATSRERGRDSPLHF TGTGCCACCAGCAGAGAAAGGGGTAGGGATTCACCCCTCCACTTT
TRBJ2-5 TRBD2 . TRBV7-8 CASSFLAGGPGETQYF TGTGCCAGCAGCTTCCTAGCGGGAGGGCCGGGGGAGACCCAGTACTTC
TRBJ2-3 TRBD2 few TRBV14 CASSRGLVTDTQYF TGTGCCAGCAGCCGCGGACTAGTCACAGATACGCAGTATTTT
TRBJ1-1 . . TRBV11-2 CASSLVRDTEAFF TGTGCCAGCAGCTTAGTGCGCGACACTGAAGCTTTCTTT
TRBJ1-1 . few TRBV6-1 CASSEAQGLISEAFF TGTGCCAGCAGTGAAGCTCAGGGATTAATTTCTGAAGCTTTCTTT
TRBJ1-5 . . TRBV2 CASRSRDYNQPQHF TGTGCCAGCAGATCCCGGGACTATAATCAGCCCCAGCATTTT
TRBJ2-1 . . TRBV11-3 CASSLDTGWPYNEQFF TGTGCCAGCAGCTTAGATACAGGGTGGCCCTACAATGAGCAGTTCTTC
TRBJ2-5 TRBD2 . TRBV9 CASSVGTSGSLQETQYF TGTGCCAGCAGCGTAGGGACTAGCGGGAGTTTGCAAGAGACCCAGTACTTC
TRBJ2-1 . . TRBV25-1 CASSESRTYNEQFF TGTGCCAGCAGTGAATCGAGAACCTACAATGAGCAGTTCTTC
TRBJ2-1 TRBD2 . TRBV14 CASSQFGRAEYNEQFF TGTGCCAGCAGCCAATTCGGGAGGGCTGAATACAATGAGCAGTTCTTC
TRBJ2-3 . . TRBV7-9 CASSSPGGRSNTDTQYF TGTGCCAGCAGCAGCCCTGGAGGACGGAGTAACACAGATACGCAGTATTTT
TRBJ1-1 . . TRBV6-5 CASSRAADTEAFF TGTGCCAGCAGCCGAGCGGCGGACACTGAAGCTTTCTTT
TRBJ1-1 . . TRBV4-1 CASSVRGFGQNTEAFF TGCGCCAGCAGCGTAAGGGGGTTTGGACAGAACACTGAAGCTTTCTTT
TRBJ1-5 . . TRBV5-8 CASSDGARGNQPQHF TGTGCCAGCAGCGATGGGGCGCGCGGCAATCAGCCCCAGCATTTT
TRBJ1-5 . . TRBV6-5 CASRFRSNQPQHF TGTGCCAGCCGTTTTCGTAGCAATCAGCCCCAGCATTTT
TRBJ2-1 . . TRBV24-1 CATSDLRGSSYNEQFF TGTGCCACCAGTGATTTACGGGGAAGCTCCTACAATGAGCAGTTCTTC
TRBJ1-1 TRBD1 . TRBV5-6 CASSQPVQGVTEAFF TGTGCCAGCAGCCAACCGGTACAGGGGGTAACTGAAGCTTTCTTT
TRBJ2-5 TRBD2 few TRBV6-6 CASMGLAGYF TGTGCCAGCATGGGACTAGCGGGGTACTTC
TRBJ1-2 . . TRBV28 CASGLSGGYGYTF TGTGCCAGCGGCCTATCAGGTGGCTATGGCTACACCTTC
TRBJ1-1 . . TRBV2 CASSVNRPGAEAFF TGTGCCAGCAGTGTGAACAGACCCGGCGCTGAAGCTTTCTTT
TRBJ2-5 TRBD1 . TRBV11-2 CASSLAPDRWETQYF TGTGCCAGCAGCTTAGCCCCGGACAGGTGGGAGACCCAGTACTTC
TRBJ1-1 . . TRBV5-8 CASSLKTSSTEAFF TGTGCCAGCAGCTTGAAGACTAGCAGCACTGAAGCTTTCTTT
TRBJ2-3 TRBD2 . TRBV29-1 CSVGAPGGGGTDTQYF TGCAGCGTTGGAGCCCCCGGCGGGGGTGGGACAGATACGCAGTATTTT
TRBJ2-2 . . TRBV4-1 CASSHVDRNTGELFF TGCGCCAGCAGCCACGTGGACAGGAACACCGGGGAGCTGTTTTTT